Following are 8 T cell receptor beta chains from one sample sequenced in a study of blood T cell repertoires in COVID-19. Profiling relied on immunoSEQ multiplex PCR, and the TCRdb table lists in-frame clones only, not all of them. The sample includes roughly 180,000 clones, about four fifths seen only once; the top ten take around 6.8%. Material: peripheral blood. These receptors were taken from a human donor in a cohort sampled during active COVID-19.

The chain combines TRBV6-1 with TRBJ2-5; 9 bases line up with TRBD2. V lost 4 bases to trimming and J lost 1 base; unmatched junction nucleotides: 10. There are 17 residues in the CDR3. Germline values: CDR1 MNHNS, CDR2 SASEGT. The DNA for the CDR3 is TGTGCCAGCAGTGGGGGCGGGGGGGCCTTTCCCCAAGAGACCCAGTACTTC. Translating it yields CASSGGGGAFPQETQYF.

CDR3 nucleotide sequence: TGTGCCAGCAGTACCCCCAGGGGGCGCTCCTACAATGAGCAGTTCTTC. Protein product: CASSTPRGRSYNEQFF. This chain links TRBV27 with TRBJ2-1; the match to TRBD1 covers 8 bases. V dropped 5 bases and J dropped 0; count of bases not matched to a gene: 6. CDR3 length equals 16 residues. Germline V gene lookup returns CDR1 MNHEY and CDR2 SMNVEV (reference sequence).

This clone has just a few counts. V gene TRBV7-9 combines with J gene TRBJ2-7; a weak D match, TRBD1 (6 bases). CDR1 and CDR2 from the germline V gene are SEHNR and FQNEAQ (reference sequence). The V end lost 5 bases, the J end lost 1 base, and 21 bases lay between the germline ends. The CDR3 totals 17 residues. The CDR3 sequence is CASSPNLGSRGSYEQYF. As DNA, the CDR3 is TGTGCCAGCAGCCCCAATTTAGGTAGCAGGGGATCCTACGAGCAGTACTTC. Full variable domain (remainder filled in from reference TRBV7-9 and TRBJ2-7): DTGVSQNPRHKITKRGQNVTFRCDPISEHNRLYWYRQTLGQGPEFLTYFQNEAQLEKSRLLSDRFSAERPKGSFSTLEIQRTEQGDSAMYLCASSPNLGSRGSYEQYFGPGTRLTVT.

The chain combines TRBV15 with TRBJ1-5; D uncertain. This CDR3 has 16 residues. Trimming removed 1 base at V and 0 bases at J, with 10 bases between. The germline CDR1 and CDR2 sequences are LNHNV and YYDKDF (reference sequence). DNA of the CDR3: TGTGCCACCAGCAGAGCCACAGCCCTTAGCAATCAGCCCCAGCATTTT. It specifies CATSRATALSNQPQHF.

The chain joins TRBV21-1 to TRBJ1-5; the table's D call, TRBD1, was not checked against the DNA. TRBV21-1 represents a pseudogene. This CDR3 has 15 residues. The CDR3 sequence: CASGALTGSNQPQHF. CDR3 in DNA: TGTGCCAGCGGGGCGCTGACAGGGAGCAATCAGCCCCAGCATTTT.

This chain joins TRBV29-1 and TRBJ1-1; a weak D match, TRBD1 (5 bases). The CDR3 extends over 12 amino acids. Germline CDR1 is SQVTM and CDR2 is ANQGSEA. The CDR3 protein is CTSQGGGTEAFF. The CDR3 DNA reads TGCACCTCGCAGGGAGGTGGCACTGAAGCTTTCTTT.

The gene calls are TRBV7-6 and TRBJ1-1, with D perhaps matching TRBD1 (6 bases). The V gene lost 2 bases and the J gene lost 4 bases, with 8 bases spanning the gap. The CDR3 runs to 13 residues. Germline V gene lookup returns CDR1 SGHVS and CDR2 FNYEAQ. CDR3 loop: CASSLTGTTEAFF. In nucleotides, the CDR3 is TGTGCCAGCAGCTTAACAGGGACCACTGAAGCTTTCTTT.

CDR3 DNA: TGTGCCAGTAGGGGCCCCGGTACTGGAAACACCATATATTTT. It specifies CASRGPGTGNTIYF. The chain links TRBV19 to TRBJ1-3; D is undetermined. Germline CDR1 and CDR2: LNHDA and SQIVND (reference sequence). CDR3 length equals 14 residues. Trimming took off 6 bases at V and 2 bases at J, with 11 bases between the two ends. The full variable domain, in which reference TRBV19 and TRBJ1-3 provide the parts outside the CDR3, is DGGITQSPKYLFRKEGQNVTLSCEQNLNHDAMYWYRQDPGQGLRLIYYSQIVNDFQKGDIAEGYSVSREKKESFPLTVTSAQKNPTAFYLCASRGPGTGNTIYFGEGSWLTVV.